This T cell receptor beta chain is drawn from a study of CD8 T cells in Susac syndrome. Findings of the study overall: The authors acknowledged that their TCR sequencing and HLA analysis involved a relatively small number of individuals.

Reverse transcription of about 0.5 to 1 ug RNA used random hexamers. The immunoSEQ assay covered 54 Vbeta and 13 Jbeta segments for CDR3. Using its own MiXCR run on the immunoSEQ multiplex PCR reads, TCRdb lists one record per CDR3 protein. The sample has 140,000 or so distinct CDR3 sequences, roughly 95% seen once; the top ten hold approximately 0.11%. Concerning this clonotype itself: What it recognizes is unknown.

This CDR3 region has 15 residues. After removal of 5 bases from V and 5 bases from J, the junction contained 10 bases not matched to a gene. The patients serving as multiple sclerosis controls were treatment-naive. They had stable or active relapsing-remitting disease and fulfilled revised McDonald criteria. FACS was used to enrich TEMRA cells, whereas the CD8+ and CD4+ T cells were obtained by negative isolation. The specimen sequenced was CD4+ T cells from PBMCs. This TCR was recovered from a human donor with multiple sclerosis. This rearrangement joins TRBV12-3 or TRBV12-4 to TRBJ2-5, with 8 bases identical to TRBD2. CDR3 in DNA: TGTGCCAGCAGTCCAACGGGGGGCGGGAGGGAGACCCAGTACTTC. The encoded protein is CASSPTGGGRETQYF.